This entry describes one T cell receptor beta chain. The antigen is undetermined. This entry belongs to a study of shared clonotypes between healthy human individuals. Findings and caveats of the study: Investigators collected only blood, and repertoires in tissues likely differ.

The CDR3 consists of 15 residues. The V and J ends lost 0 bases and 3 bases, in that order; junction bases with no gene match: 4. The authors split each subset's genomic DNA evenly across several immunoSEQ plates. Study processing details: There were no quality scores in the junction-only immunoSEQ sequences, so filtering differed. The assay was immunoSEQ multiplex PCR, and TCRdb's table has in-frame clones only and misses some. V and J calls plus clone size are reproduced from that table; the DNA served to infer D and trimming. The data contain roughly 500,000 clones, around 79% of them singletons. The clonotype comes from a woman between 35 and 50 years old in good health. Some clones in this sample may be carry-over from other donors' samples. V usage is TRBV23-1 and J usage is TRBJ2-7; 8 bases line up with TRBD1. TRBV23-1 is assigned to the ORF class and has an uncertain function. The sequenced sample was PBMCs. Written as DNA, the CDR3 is TGCGCCAGCAGTCAATCGGACAGGGATTGCTACGAGCAGTACTTC. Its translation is CASSQSDRDCYEQYF.